Given below is one T cell receptor (beta chain) in context. Its cognate antigen is unknown. The sample comes from a study of T cell responses to AZD1222 COVID-19 vaccine. General study results and limits: Reportedly, nearly half the spike-specific TCRs target unmutated variant regions. Donors were largely white British and mainly female; clonal diversity was possibly underestimated. A rise in Spike-specific TCR breadth and depth followed two AZD1222 doses.

The J segment lost 3 bases and the V segment lost 5 bases, leaving 7 bases of the junction unmatched. Germline V gene lookup returns CDR1 MDHEN and CDR2 SYDVKM. The CDR3 sequence is 16 residues long. Libraries were prepared by immunoSEQ multiplex PCR; TCRdb keeps only in-frame clonotypes and omits some of them. This table holds about 120,000 clones, 70% to 90% found once. Sequenced here: peripheral blood, sampled on day 0 of MenACWY control vaccination. The gene calls are TRBV28 and TRBJ2-2, with TRBD1 matching 9 bases. The TCR comes from an adult in good health. This CDR3 is CASSHPGQGDTGELFF. In DNA form, the CDR3 reads TGTGCCAGCAGTCATCCGGGACAGGGCGACACCGGGGAGCTGTTTTTT.